The rows below give T cell receptor beta chains drawn from one sample of a study of blood T cell repertoires in COVID-19. Sequenced by immunoSEQ multiplex PCR; TCRdb stores in-frame clones only, minus some. The data contain about 190,000 clones, 86% of them seen just once; the ten biggest clones take up around 24%. Specimen: PBMCs or T cells enriched from blood (not recorded which). Source of these receptors: a woman in her thirties or forties in a cohort exposed to, infected with or recovered from COVID-19 (not recorded which). CDR3s include the opening cysteine and the closing phenylalanine or tryptophan. Fields, in order: J gene, V gene, CDR3 protein.

TRBJ1-1,TRBV25-1,CASSELGLFQGAFF
TRBJ1-1,TRBV5-4,CASRSAVTDTEAFF
TRBJ1-5,TRBV6-1,CASSEDRDQPQHF
TRBJ2-1,TRBV5-6,CASSPDSIEQFF
TRBJ1-1,TRBV28,CASSYTRATEAFF
TRBJ1-1,TRBV6-5,CASRISVRGTEAFF
TRBJ1-2,TRBV9,CASSVDRTRQGEYGYTF
TRBJ1-6,TRBV10-2,CASSREQGAGSPLHF
TRBJ2-3,TRBV23-1,CASSQFSWGGAVSACDTQYF
TRBJ1-2,TRBV11-2,CASSSGTYGYTF
TRBJ2-7,TRBV19,CASSIEAGGSSYEQYF
TRBJ2-7,TRBV6-2/TRBV6-3,CASSDQRGDTNYEQYF
TRBJ2-7,TRBV10-3,CAITFLGTYEQYF
TRBJ1-2,TRBV3-1/TRBV3-2,CASSQGQGVGYTF
TRBJ2-5,TRBV6-5,CASDRAGAGETQYF
TRBJ1-6,TRBV27,CASSLQGWYGHNSPLHF
TRBJ2-2,TRBV7-9,CASSLPGRSAGELFF
TRBJ1-4,TRBV19,CASSINRGRVNEKLFF
TRBJ2-7,TRBV14,CASSRDYYEQYF
TRBJ1-2,TRBV6-5,CASTSRRGAWGYTF
TRBJ2-1,TRBV21-1,CASSKVTGENEQFF
TRBJ2-3,TRBV2,CASFPPPGLPATPDTQYF
TRBJ1-1,TRBV6-5,CASSYVDSDRAEAFF
TRBJ2-3,TRBV4-3,CASSQDFGREVRDTQYF
TRBJ1-4,TRBV7-2,CASSLGGGNEKLFF
TRBJ1-1,TRBV7-9,CASSLNPGDTEAFF
TRBJ2-2,TRBV4-1,CASSHRETTGELFF
TRBJ1-5,TRBV7-2,CASSSLGTGVDQPQHF
TRBJ1-4,TRBV7-6,CATGGANEKLFF
TRBJ1-1,TRBV11-2,CASSPPPGHKPVTEAFF
TRBJ2-7,TRBV5-1,CASSLEPRYEQYF
TRBJ1-1,TRBV3-1/TRBV3-2,CAAGGWDTEAFF
TRBJ2-1,TRBV29-1,CSANGGDYNEQFF
TRBJ2-3,TRBV5-5,CASSLGTGVSTDTQYF
TRBJ2-1,TRBV11-3,CASSYKRASPANEQFF
TRBJ1-5,TRBV28,CASSLTASLSNQPQHF
TRBJ1-2,TRBV19,CASSSGTTPGGYGYTF
TRBJ2-7,TRBV6-5,CASSYSPGPYEQYF
TRBJ1-1,TRBV5-4,CASSPTYKGTEAFF
TRBJ2-4,TRBV9,CASSVGAGRAKNIQYF
TRBJ1-1,TRBV4-3,CASSQEAGSGGTEAFF
TRBJ2-2,TRBV6-4,CATRPSGGLNTGELFF
TRBJ2-2,TRBV7-8,CASKERVRTGPNTGELFF
TRBJ2-7,TRBV18,CASSPWTSGRAEQYF
TRBJ1-1,TRBV7-2,CASSLSLSAGGGWTEAFF
TRBJ1-1,TRBV27,CASSLSGTEAFF
TRBJ1-1,TRBV28,CATAQAADREQVF
TRBJ1-6,TRBV2,CASSERGRTYNSPLHF